The 19 T cell receptor beta chains below come from one sample, sequenced in a study of T cells in Graves' hyperthyroidism and ophthalmopathy. Amplification targeted TCR beta CDR3 regions from RNA transcripts. The HTBI primer set drove a first-round RT-PCR of the TCR CDR3. TCRdb independently ran MiXCR on the multiplex PCR reads; one entry per CDR3 protein. The data show some 720,000 distinct CDR3 sequences, over 15% seen once. The sample consisted of blood. These receptors originate from a man aged 18 to 35 with Graves' hyperthyroidism.

This clonotype has just a few counts. This sequence joins TRBV12-3 or TRBV12-4 and TRBJ2-7; TRBD1 matches 7 bases. The V segment lost 6 bases and the J segment 2 bases; nucleotides outside the gene matches: 7. The length of the CDR3 is 14 residues. The CDR3 DNA reads as TGTGCCAGCAGACCCCACGGGACAGCCTACGAGCAGTACTTC. Amino acid sequence: CASRPHGTAYEQYF.

This clonotype was recorded a few times. The chain combines TRBV10-1 with TRBJ2-3; D is undetermined. V lost 0 bases and J 2 bases, leaving 3 bases between the germline ends. This CDR3 has 13 amino acids. Germline values: CDR1 WNHNN, CDR2 SYGVQD (reference sequence). The CDR3 DNA is TGCGCCAGCAGTGAGTCCCACACAGATACGCAGTATTTT. Its translation: CASSESHTDTQYF.

The chain is built from TRBV20-1 and TRBJ1-5; possibly TRBD1 for D (6 bases). The CDR3 covers 15 residues. Deletions cut 4 bases from V and 0 bases from J, with 13 bases between. The germline V gene encodes CDR1 DFQATT and CDR2 SNEGSKA (reference sequence). CDR3 DNA sequence: TGCAGTGCTACCACAGGGCGACTTAGCAATCAGCCCCAGCATTTT. As protein: CSATTGRLSNQPQHF.

A few counts support this clonotype. This chain joins TRBV29-1 and TRBJ2-7; D not certain. Trimming stripped 4 bases from V and 3 bases from J, with 7 bases between. The CDR3 has 11 amino acids. CDR1 and CDR2 (germline): SQVTM, ANQGSEA. Here the CDR3 DNA reads TGCAGCGTTGCGGTGTACTACGAGCAGTACTTC. This sequence encodes CSVAVYYEQYF.

V and J are TRBV7-3 and TRBJ1-2; weak D call: TRBD1 (5 bases). The V gene's germline CDR1 is SGHTA and CDR2 FQGTGA. V dropped 1 base and J dropped 6 bases, with 12 bases sitting between them. The CDR3 totals 14 residues. The CDR3 protein is CASSLRPGAHGYTF. DNA of the CDR3: TGTGCCAGCAGCTTAAGGCCCGGGGCTCATGGCTACACCTTC.

This clonotype was found a few times. The V and J genes are TRBV28 and TRBJ2-7; tentative D call: TRBD2 (6 bases). The germline CDR1 and CDR2 sequences are MDHEN and SYDVKM. The V end lost 3 bases, the J end lost 3 bases, and 18 bases lay between the germline ends. This CDR3 spans 16 amino acids. The CDR3, as DNA: TGTGCCAGCAGTTTTAACGCCGGGACTTCCATCTACGAGCAGTACTTC. It yields the protein CASSFNAGTSIYEQYF.

The chain joins TRBV14 to TRBJ2-3; D remains unclear. Germline CDR1 SGHDN, CDR2 FVKESK. The CDR3 runs to 14 residues. V lost 0 bases to trimming and J lost 2 bases, with 6 bases between them. CDR3 bases: TGTGCCAGCAGCCAAGAAACTCACACAGATACGCAGTATTTT. Protein sequence: CASSQETHTDTQYF.

At least ten counts were recorded for this clonotype. V is TRBV28 and J is TRBJ2-3; 9 bases map to TRBD2. The CDR3 consists of 16 residues. V lost 11 bases to trimming and J lost 1 base; unmatched junction nucleotides: 13. The V gene's germline CDR1 is MDHEN and CDR2 SYDVKM. The CDR3 coding sequence is TGTGCCTGGTCGGCGGGAGGGCCGAGTCGCACAGATACGCAGTATTTT. This translates into CAWSAGGPSRTDTQYF.

The chain is built from TRBV4-1 and TRBJ2-1; the D gene is possibly TRBD1 (6 bases). This CDR3 is built from 17 residues. The germline V and J ends were trimmed by 1 base and 0 bases, with 13 bases remaining between them. The V gene's germline CDR1 is MGHRA and CDR2 YSYEKL. CDR3 bases: TGCGCCAGCAGCCAAGTCGAGGGGGATTACTCCTACAATGAGCAGTTCTTC. Protein product: CASSQVEGDYSYNEQFF.

In regard to this clonotype: The junction shows a germline mismatch at one end, possibly a read error. The chain uses TRBV29-1 and TRBJ2-5; TRBD1 matches 8 bases. From germline, CDR1 is SQVTM and CDR2 ANQGSEA. There are 14 residues in the CDR3. The CDR3 is CSVEDGRGQETRYF. CDR3 bases: TGCAGCGTTGAAGATGGCAGGGGGCAGGAGACCCGGTACTTC.

This clonotype has only a few counts. CDR3 bases: TGTGCCACCCGGACAGGCGACTATAGCAATCAGCCCCAGCATTTT. Its protein is CATRTGDYSNQPQHF. V usage is TRBV10-3 and J usage is TRBJ1-5, with 7 bases fitting TRBD1. Germline loops: CDR1 ENHRY, CDR2 SYGVKD. The ends lost 10 bases at V and 0 bases at J; junction bases unmatched: 9. This CDR3 is built from 15 residues.

The chain has TRBV18 and TRBJ1-4, with D tentatively TRBD1 (6 bases). This CDR3 is built from 17 residues. The germline V and J ends were trimmed by 3 bases and 3 bases, with 17 bases remaining between them. Germline V gene lookup returns CDR1 KGHSH and CDR2 LQKENI. The CDR3 DNA is TGTGCCAGCTCACCGAGACGACAGGAGATTTCTAATGAAAAACTGTTTTTT. This gives the protein CASSPRRQEISNEKLFF.

This clonotype has at least ten counts. This rearrangement joins TRBV7-3 to TRBJ2-1, with 9 bases lining up with TRBD2. Germline lookup yields CDR1 SGHTA and CDR2 FQGTGA. The CDR3 totals 15 residues. Trimming removed 4 bases from V and 7 bases from J; junction bases left unmatched: 8. Here the CDR3 DNA reads TGTGCCAGCAGCTACTTATTAGCGGGAGCGAATGAGCAGTTCTTC. This sequence encodes CASSYLLAGANEQFF. The full variable domain, rest sourced from reference TRBV7-3 and TRBJ2-1, is GAGVSQTPSNKVTEKGKYVELRCDPISGHTALYWYRQSLGQGPEFLIYFQGTGAADDSGLPNDRFFAVRPEGSVSTLKIQRTERGDSAVYLCASSYLLAGANEQFFGPGTRLTVL.

This clonotype was observed many times. This chain connects TRBV3-1 to TRBJ2-7, with 11 bases aligning to TRBD2. CDR1 is LGHDT, CDR2 YNNKEL, per germline (reference sequence). The CDR3 spans 16 residues. The V gene end was trimmed by 4 bases and the J gene end by 1 base; junction bases not matched to a gene: 6. CDR3 region: CASSRGTSGYSYEQYF. The CDR3 DNA reads TGTGCCAGCAGCCGAGGGACTAGCGGTTATTCCTACGAGCAGTACTTC.

This clonotype was seen many times. The V and J genes are TRBV12-3 or TRBV12-4 and TRBJ2-2; tentative D call: TRBD1 (6 bases). V lost 3 bases, J lost 7 bases, and 12 bases lay in between. There are 14 residues in the CDR3. The DNA of the CDR3 is TGTGCCAGCAGTTTTGAGGCAGGGGTCGGGGAGCTGTTTTTT. It is translated as CASSFEAGVGELFF.

Many counts were recorded for this clonotype. The chain combines TRBV28 with TRBJ2-1; D is uncertain. Germline V gives CDR1 MDHEN, CDR2 SYDVKM. The CDR3 loop spans 11 amino acids. V dropped 1 base and J dropped 9 bases, with 4 bases sitting between them. The CDR3 DNA sequence: TGTGCCAGCAGTTTATTTCGTGAGCAGTTCTTC. Translation gives CASSLFREQFF.

This clonotype was counted a few times. The chain links TRBV5-1 to TRBJ2-5; 8 bases agree with TRBD1. Unmatched junction bases numbered 2, after V lost 3 bases and J lost 4 bases. Looked up from germline, CDR1 is SGHRS and CDR2 is YFSETQ. CDR3 length: 13 residues. In DNA form, the CDR3 reads TGCGCCAGCAGCTGGGACAGGAGAGAGACCCAGTACTTC. It codes for CASSWDRRETQYF.

The table lists this clonotype with many counts. CDR3 sequence reads: CASSSGGGQETQYF. For the CDR3, the DNA is TGTGCCAGCAGCAGCGGCGGGGGGCAGGAGACCCAGTACTTC. The V call is TRBV7-3, the J call TRBJ2-5, with 8 bases lining up with TRBD2. The CDR3 contains 14 residues. The trim removed 5 bases at V and 5 bases at J, leaving 7 bases unmatched. The germline V gene has CDR1 SGHTA and CDR2 FQGTGA.

This clonotype was counted many times. The rearrangement joins TRBV27 to TRBJ1-5, with D perhaps matching TRBD1 (6 bases). V was shortened by 5 bases and J by 6 bases, with 11 bases between the two germline ends. Germline V lookup: CDR1 MNHEY, CDR2 SMNVEV (reference sequence). The CDR3 contains 13 residues. As DNA, the CDR3 is TGTGCCAGCAGTCCAGGGGAGGCTCAGCCCCAGCATTTT. Translating gives CASSPGEAQPQHF.